The 7 T cell receptor beta chains below come from one sample, sequenced in a study of blood T cell repertoires in COVID-19. TCRdb's table, derived via immunoSEQ multiplex PCR, lists solely in-frame clones and lacks some. The sample contains 35,000 to 40,000 clones, roughly 88% of which appear only once. The specimen was peripheral blood. These receptors came from a man between 60 and 75 years old with active COVID-19.

The chain employs TRBV7-8 and TRBJ1-2; TRBD1 matches at 12 bases. The CDR3 spans 14 residues. Germline values: CDR1 SGHVS, CDR2 FQNEAQ. V shed 4 bases and J 8 bases; nucleotides not matched to a gene: 5. CDR3 coding DNA: TGTGCCAGCAGCTCGGGACAGGGGGCGCCCGGCTACACCTTC. Encoded protein: CASSSGQGAPGYTF.

The rearrangement joins TRBV3-1 (or the pseudogene TRBV3-2) to TRBJ2-5; TRBD2 agrees at 14 bases. The CDR3 is 15 amino acids. The ends lost 8 bases at V and 5 bases at J; junction bases unmatched: 7. Germline CDR1 is LGHDT and CDR2 is YNNKEL (reference sequence). The CDR3 DNA sequence: TGTGCCAGCGCCCGACTAGCGGGAGGGAGGGAGACCCAGTACTTC. Translation: CASARLAGGRETQYF.

The rearrangement joins TRBV4-1 to TRBJ1-1; D perhaps matches TRBD1 (5 bases). This CDR3 region has 17 residues. CDR1 and CDR2 (germline): MGHRA, YSYEKL. V lost 1 base and J lost 0, with 15 bases in between. CDR3 residues: CASSQVGGGELNTEAFF. The CDR3 DNA sequence: TGCGCCAGCAGCCAAGTGGGGGGAGGGGAGCTGAACACTGAAGCTTTCTTT.

This chain uses TRBV12-3 or TRBV12-4 with TRBJ2-1; D gene unclear. This CDR3 is 12 amino acids long. Trimming shortened V by 5 bases and J by 7 bases, and 9 bases separated the two germline ends. Written as DNA, the CDR3 is TGTGCCAGCAGTCCGCGCTTTAATGAGCAGTTCTTC. Residues: CASSPRFNEQFF.

V is TRBV6-5 and J is TRBJ1-1; D ambiguous. This CDR3 is 14 amino acids long. Trimming shortened V by 2 bases and J by 4 bases, and 11 bases separated the two germline ends. CDR1 and CDR2 from the germline V gene are MNHEY and SVGAGI. This CDR3 reads CASSYGRRATEAFF. The CDR3 coding sequence is TGTGCCAGCAGTTACGGCCGGCGGGCCACTGAAGCTTTCTTT.

Comment on this clone: Different DNA sequences within this sample yield the same CDR3. The chain links TRBV4-3 to TRBJ2-3, with 10 bases lining up with TRBD1. Germline CDR1 LGHNA, CDR2 YSLEER. This CDR3 has 14 amino acids. Losses at the gene ends were 4 bases for V and 4 bases for J; bases not matched to a gene: 2. CDR3 sequence: CASSPGQGSDTQYF. As DNA, the CDR3 is TGCGCCAGCAGCCCGGGACAGGGGTCAGATACGCAGTATTTT.

V is TRBV24-1 and J is TRBJ2-2, with 10 bases matching TRBD2. This CDR3 spans 16 amino acids. Looked up from germline, CDR1 is KGHDR and CDR2 is SFDVKD. Trimming removed 5 bases from V and 4 bases from J; junction bases left unmatched: 6. The CDR3 DNA is TGTGCCACCAGTGTACGGCTAGCGGGGGTCACCGGGGAGCTGTTTTTT. Translated, it gives CATSVRLAGVTGELFF.